Each of the 25 T cell receptor beta chains below was sequenced from the same sample in a study of blood T cell repertoires in COVID-19 (dated by TCRdb to 2018 to 2021). The receptor library was made with the immunoSEQ multiplex PCR assay. Entries here come from immuneACCESS through TCRdb and include only in-frame sequences with V and J called. Some clones fail to appear in such tables; in the studies checked, an unresolved V gene covers under half of the shortfall, and the cause of the remainder is unknown. Here the sample has over 85,000 clones; around 87% occur a single time. The top ten clonotypes cover around 5.3% of the sample. The sequencing input was peripheral blood. The receptors were sampled from a woman of 80 years or more with acute or convalescent COVID-19.

This sequence joins TRBV10-3 and TRBJ1-2; maybe TRBD1 (6 bases). The CDR3 consists of 13 residues. The V gene's germline CDR1 is ENHRY and CDR2 SYGVKD. V was pared by 4 bases and J by 2 bases, with 8 bases between. The CDR3 spells CAISGQANYGYTF. CDR3 DNA: TGTGCCATCAGTGGACAGGCCAACTATGGCTACACCTTC.

This rearrangement joins TRBV19 to TRBJ1-4; 10 bases are shared with TRBD1. The CDR3 runs to 14 residues. J lost 7 bases, V lost 5 bases, and 4 bases had no gene match. Germline CDR1 LNHDA, CDR2 SQIVND (reference sequence). DNA for the CDR3: TGTGCCAGTAGTCTGGGACAGGGGATTGAAAAACTGTTTTTT. This sequence encodes CASSLGQGIEKLFF. Combining the CDR3 with reference TRBV19 and TRBJ1-4 gives the whole variable domain DGGITQSPKYLFRKEGQNVTLSCEQNLNHDAMYWYRQDPGQGLRLIYYSQIVNDFQKGDIAEGYSVSREKKESFPLTVTSAQKNPTAFYLCASSLGQGIEKLFFGSGTQLSVL.

CDR3 bases: TGTGCCAGCAGCCCCCGGCGTAGCGGGGCTTCGAATGAAAAACTGTTTTTT. Translating it yields CASSPRRSGASNEKLFF. V usage is TRBV7-9 and J usage is TRBJ1-4, with TRBD1 as a possible D gene (5 bases). CDR1 is SEHNR and CDR2 is FQNEAQ in the germline V gene (reference sequence). The germline V and J ends were trimmed by 5 bases and 5 bases, with 21 bases remaining between them. This CDR3 region has 17 residues.

This chain links TRBV14 with TRBJ2-1, with TRBD1 as a possible D gene (5 bases). Per the germline V gene, CDR1 is SGHDN and CDR2 is FVKESK. The germline V and J ends were trimmed by 1 base and 6 bases, with 16 bases remaining between them. The CDR3 covers 16 residues. The CDR3 sequence is CASSQVGLLEVNEQFF. The CDR3 DNA sequence: TGTGCCAGCAGCCAAGTGGGGCTACTTGAGGTCAATGAGCAGTTCTTC.

The chain joins TRBV5-1 to TRBJ1-1; the match to TRBD1 covers 7 bases. J gave up 7 bases and V 5 bases, and 8 bases lay outside the gene matches. Germline CDR1 reads SGHRS; CDR2 reads YFSETQ. The CDR3 runs 13 residues. The CDR3 spells CASRIEGGNEAFF. The CDR3 coding sequence is TGCGCCAGCAGAATAGAAGGGGGCAATGAAGCTTTCTTT.

This rearrangement joins TRBV6-5 to TRBJ2-1; 10 nucleotides align to TRBD2. The germline V gene encodes CDR1 MNHEY and CDR2 SVGAGI. V shed 7 bases and J 6 bases; nucleotides not matched to a gene: 9. The CDR3 is made up of 15 amino acids. CDR3 residues: CASTEGLAGVNEQFF. In nucleotides, the CDR3 is TGTGCCAGCACCGAGGGTCTAGCGGGAGTCAATGAGCAGTTCTTC.

This clone has only one observation. The J gene is TRBJ2-2, the V gene TRBV7-2; 8 nucleotides agree with TRBD1. This CDR3 region has 16 residues. Germline values: CDR1 SGHTA, CDR2 FQGNSA. Trimming took 5 bases from V and 2 from J; bases not matched to a gene: 7. This chain's CDR3 is CASSLTGDPNTGELFF. CDR3 DNA sequence: TGTGCCAGCAGCCTGACAGGGGACCCAAACACCGGGGAGCTGTTTTTT.

This chain connects TRBV4-2 to TRBJ1-2; 8 bases fit TRBD1. Germline trimming cut 4 bases from V and 6 bases from J; bases unmatched to any gene: 10. The CDR3 length is 15 residues. Germline CDR1 is LGHNA and CDR2 is YNFKEQ. In nucleotides, the CDR3 is TGTGCCAGCAGCCGTAGCGCCAGGGGGCGTGATGGCTACACCTTC. Amino acid sequence: CASSRSARGRDGYTF.

The V and J genes are TRBV3-1 (or the pseudogene TRBV3-2) and TRBJ1-1; 7 bases line up with TRBD1. J was trimmed by 10 bases and V by 4 bases; bases with no gene match: 12. CDR1 is LGHDT and CDR2 is YNNKEL in the germline V gene (reference sequence). CDR3 size: 14 residues. DNA for the CDR3: TGTGCCAGCAGCCCCTTTACTACAGGGGACTTAGCTTTCTTT. Translating it yields CASSPFTTGDLAFF.

Points on this clone: Additional DNA sequences in this sample encode the identical CDR3. This chain links TRBV4-2 with TRBJ1-2, with TRBD1 matching over 7 bases. The CDR3 is 15 residues long. The germline V gene has CDR1 LGHNA and CDR2 YNFKEQ. Trimming at V came to 0 bases and at J to 5 bases, leaving 6 bases not matched to a gene. This CDR3 is CASSQEAGGGYGYTF. DNA for the CDR3: TGTGCCAGCAGCCAAGAGGCAGGGGGAGGATATGGCTACACCTTC.

V and J are TRBV28 and TRBJ2-2; 8 nucleotides agree with TRBD1. The ends lost 7 bases at V and 3 bases at J; junction bases unmatched: 7. The CDR3 consists of 15 residues. Per germline, CDR1 MDHEN and CDR2 SYDVKM. CDR3 sequence (DNA): TGTGCCAGCATCGAGAGGGACAGGCACACCGGGGAGCTGTTTTTT. It codes for CASIERDRHTGELFF.

This clone was seen only once. The rearrangement links TRBV7-2 to TRBJ1-3; TRBD1 agrees at 10 bases. The CDR3 sequence is 15 residues long. Germline V lookup: CDR1 SGHTA, CDR2 FQGNSA. J gave up 2 bases and V 5 bases, and 3 bases lay outside the gene matches. CDR3 loop: CASSVDRGPGNTIYF. CDR3 sequence (DNA): TGTGCCAGCAGCGTCGACAGGGGGCCTGGAAACACCATATATTTT.

The rearrangement joins TRBV4-2 to TRBJ1-6, with TRBD1 matching over 7 bases. V lost 6 bases to trimming and J lost 6 bases; unmatched junction nucleotides: 8. CDR1 and CDR2 (germline): LGHNA, YNFKEQ. The CDR3 totals 15 residues. The CDR3: CASRQDRNLNSPLHF. For the CDR3, the DNA is TGTGCCAGCAGACAGGACAGGAATCTTAATTCACCCCTCCACTTT.

The chain recombines TRBV3-1 (or the pseudogene TRBV3-2) with TRBJ2-5; 13 bases align to TRBD2. The ends lost 1 base at V and 3 bases at J; junction bases unmatched: 2. CDR1 LGHDT and CDR2 YNNKEL come from the germline V gene (reference sequence). The CDR3 has 16 amino acids. The CDR3 loop is CASSQGTSGGEETQYF. The CDR3 region has the DNA TGTGCCAGCAGCCAAGGGACTAGCGGGGGAGAAGAGACCCAGTACTTC.

The rearrangement uses TRBV5-6 and TRBJ2-1; 8 bases map to TRBD2. J lost 10 bases, V lost 0 bases, and 12 bases had no gene match. Germline CDR1 is SGHDT and CDR2 is YYEEEE. The CDR3 runs to 16 residues. The DNA of the CDR3 is TGTGCCAGCAGCTTGGTCGTTAGCGGGGAATCAGGAGAGCAGTTCTTC. Protein sequence: CASSLVVSGESGEQFF. Full variable domain (missing parts from reference TRBV5-6 and TRBJ2-1): DAGVTQSPTHLIKTRGQQVTLRCSPKSGHDTVSWYQQALGQGPQFIFQYYEEEERQRGNFPDRFSGHQFPNYSSELNVNALLLGDSALYLCASSLVVSGESGEQFFGPGTRLTVL.

The gene calls are TRBV7-2 and TRBJ1-1, with 8 positions matching TRBD1. Germline-derived CDR1 and CDR2 are SGHTA and FQGNSA. V lost 4 bases, J lost 6 bases, and 10 bases stayed unmatched. The CDR3 totals 15 residues. The DNA for the CDR3 is TGTGCCAGCAGCTCGCCCAGGGGGCTTATAGCTGAAGCTTTCTTT. It translates to CASSSPRGLIAEAFF.

With respect to this clone: Relative to the germline gene, one junction end is altered; a read error may explain this. The rearrangement links TRBV5-4 to TRBJ1-2; unclear D gene. In germline, CDR1 is SGHNT, CDR2 YYREEE (reference sequence). The CDR3 contains 13 residues. This CDR3 is CASSRRSGLNSNF. The CDR3 DNA is TGTGCCAGCAGCCGCCGGTCAGGCCTCAACTCGAACTTC.

The chain has TRBV11-2 and TRBJ2-3; D remains ambiguous. Trimming pared 5 bases from V and 3 bases from J, leaving 6 bases between. Germline assignment: CDR1 SGHAT and CDR2 FQNNGV. The CDR3 sequence is 12 residues long. The CDR3 DNA follows: TGTGCCAGCAGCGATCAGACAGATACGCAGTATTTT. It is translated as CASSDQTDTQYF.

This chain connects TRBV27 to TRBJ1-2; TRBD1 matches at 7 bases. This CDR3 comprises 13 residues. Germline V gene data show CDR1 as MNHEY and CDR2 as SMNVEV (reference sequence). The trim removed 2 bases at V and 7 bases at J, leaving 4 bases unmatched. The DNA for the CDR3 is TGTGCCAGCAGTTTAAAGGGGGCTGCTGGCTACACCTTC. The encoded protein is CASSLKGAAGYTF.

This chain connects TRBV10-1 to TRBJ2-4; 9 bases line up with TRBD1. The CDR3 is made up of 16 amino acids. The V gene's germline CDR1 is WNHNN and CDR2 SYGVQD (reference sequence). Germline trimming cut 4 bases from V and 0 bases from J; bases unmatched to any gene: 4. CDR3 nucleotides: TGCGCCAGCAGTGGGGGACAGGGTGTAGCCAAAAACATTCAGTACTTC. Protein: CASSGGQGVAKNIQYF.

The chain employs TRBV6-2 or TRBV6-3 and TRBJ1-2; 10 nucleotides line up with TRBD1. Germline CDR1 reads MNHEY; CDR2 reads SVGEGT. This CDR3 comprises 15 residues. J was trimmed by 2 bases and V by 0 bases; bases with no gene match: 0. In DNA, the CDR3 is TGTGCCAGCAGTTACTCGGGACAGGGGAACTATGGCTACACCTTC. This codes for CASSYSGQGNYGYTF.

V and J are TRBV14 and TRBJ1-2; D uncertain. CDR1 and CDR2 from the germline V gene are SGHDN and FVKESK. The germline V and J ends were trimmed by 1 base and 8 bases, with 8 bases remaining between them. This CDR3 spans 12 amino acids. The CDR3 nucleotides read TGTGCCAGCAGCCAAGGAGGATGGGGCTACACCTTC. This codes for CASSQGGWGYTF.

The chain combines TRBV9 with TRBJ2-1, with 10 bases lining up with TRBD1. The CDR3 totals 15 residues. Germline-derived CDR1 and CDR2 are SGDLS and YYNGEE. The V segment lost 6 bases and the J segment 1 base; nucleotides outside the gene matches: 4. Here the CDR3 reads CASTLGQGSYNEQFF. The CDR3 DNA reads as TGTGCCAGCACATTGGGACAGGGGTCCTACAATGAGCAGTTCTTC.

The genes are TRBV3-1 (or the pseudogene TRBV3-2) and TRBJ1-1, with no clear D. CDR1 and CDR2 (germline): LGHDT, YNNKEL (reference sequence). The CDR3 sequence is 16 residues long. V dropped 1 base and J dropped 1 base, with 13 bases sitting between them. The CDR3: CASSQVGGLKNTEAFF. CDR3 coding DNA: TGTGCCAGCAGCCAAGTAGGAGGACTAAAGAACACTGAAGCTTTCTTT.

The V call is TRBV30, the J call TRBJ2-2; TRBD1 is a possible D gene (5 bases). The CDR3 runs 16 residues. Trimming pared 0 bases from V and 2 bases from J, leaving 13 bases between. The germline CDR1 and CDR2 sequences are GTSNPN and SVGIG (reference sequence). The chain's CDR3 is CAWSVSRTPNTGELFF. For the CDR3, the DNA is TGTGCCTGGAGTGTAAGTAGGACACCTAACACCGGGGAGCTGTTTTTT.